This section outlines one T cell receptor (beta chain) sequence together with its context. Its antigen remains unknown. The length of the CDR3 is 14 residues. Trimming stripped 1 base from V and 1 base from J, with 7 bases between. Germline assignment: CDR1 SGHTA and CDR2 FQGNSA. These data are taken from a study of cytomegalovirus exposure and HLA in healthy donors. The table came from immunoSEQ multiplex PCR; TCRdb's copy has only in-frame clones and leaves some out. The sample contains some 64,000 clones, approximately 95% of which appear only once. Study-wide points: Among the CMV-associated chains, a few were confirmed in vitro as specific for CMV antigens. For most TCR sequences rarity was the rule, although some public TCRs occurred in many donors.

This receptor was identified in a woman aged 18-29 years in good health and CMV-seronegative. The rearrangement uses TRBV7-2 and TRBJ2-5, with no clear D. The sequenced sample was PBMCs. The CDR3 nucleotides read TGTGCCAGCAGCTTAGTTTCGGGCCAAGAGACCCAGTACTTC. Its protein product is CASSLVSGQETQYF.